Sequencing of this TCR beta chain was carried out in a study of shared clonotypes between healthy human individuals. Study findings and constraints: Some clonotypes were shared by all four sorted-subset donors, while others were not shared. The non-shared ones had lower generation probabilities than the shared ones.

The assay was run at deep level. As handled by the study authors: Filtering differed for immunoSEQ, which gave only junction sequences without quality scores. Profiling relied on immunoSEQ multiplex PCR, and the TCRdb table lists in-frame clones only, not all of them. From that table come the V and J calls and clone size; the DNA was used to work out D and trimming. This table holds about 610,000 clones, around 97% found once. Turning to this clone: As yet, its antigen is unknown.

Donors comprised only Caucasian adults living in Nashville, Tennessee. The germline gives CDR1 GTSNPN, CDR2 SVGIG (reference sequence). V was pared by 1 base and J by 6 bases, with 10 bases between. The CDR3 totals 14 residues. The TCR originated in a woman aged 30 to 39 in good health. The rearrangement uses TRBV30 and TRBJ1-6; D gene unclear. The source material was naive CD4+ T cells sorted from blood. The subset was: CD45RA+ positively selected. CDR3 amino acids: CAWSAISGNSPLHF. The CDR3 DNA follows: TGTGCCTGGAGTGCCATCTCCGGTAATTCACCCCTCCACTTT.